This is a list of T cell receptor beta chains from one sample in a study of blood T cell repertoires in COVID-19. Sequencing used immunoSEQ multiplex PCR; TCRdb keeps in-frame clones, though not all of them. The sample records roughly 130,000 clones, 90% being singletons. Specimen: peripheral blood. The receptors derive from a man in his fifties or sixties with active COVID-19. Both conserved end residues are part of each CDR3. D genes are given only for firm matches. The size entry is marked missing in some rows and otherwise reads once, few, many or a size class.

V	size	J	D	CDR3	DNA
TRBV18	.	TRBJ1-2	TRBD1	CASSRDGTDRAGYTF	TGTGCCAGCTCACGTGATGGGACTGACAGGGCCGGCTACACCTTC
TRBV19	.	TRBJ1-4	TRBD1	CASSRRQGRTNEKLFF	TGTGCCAGTAGTCGTCGACAGGGGAGGACTAATGAAAAACTGTTTTTT
TRBV4-2	.	TRBJ2-3	TRBD1	CASSQAGQTTDTQYF	TGTGCCAGCAGCCAAGCGGGACAGACGACAGATACGCAGTATTTT
TRBV5-4	.	TRBJ1-2	.	CASSLEGERYGYTF	TGTGCCAGCAGCTTGGAGGGGGAACGCTATGGCTACACCTTC
TRBV6-1	once	TRBJ2-7	.	CASSEGRGLYEQYF	TGTGCCAGCAGTGAGGGGCGGGGACTCTACGAGCAGTACTTC
TRBV9	.	TRBJ1-4	.	CASSRRQGSNEKLFF	TGTGCCAGCAGCCGCCGGCAGGGATCTAATGAAAAACTGTTTTTT
TRBV27	.	TRBJ1-1	TRBD1	CASSLSGTVGNEAFF	TGTGCCAGCAGTTTATCGGGGACAGTAGGAAATGAAGCTTTCTTT
TRBV24-1	.	TRBJ1-5	TRBD1	CATSGGGSQPQHF	TGTGCCACCAGTGGAGGGGGCTCTCAGCCCCAGCATTTT
TRBV24-1	.	TRBJ1-1	.	CATMDIMNTEAFF	TGTGCCACGATGGACATTATGAACACTGAAGCTTTCTTT
TRBV9	.	TRBJ1-2	TRBD1	CASSAAPGQANGYTF	TGTGCCAGCAGCGCAGCCCCGGGACAGGCTAATGGCTACACCTTC
TRBV18	.	TRBJ1-2	.	CASSATDSRGYTF	TGTGCCAGCTCAGCGACAGATAGCAGGGGCTACACCTTC
TRBV27	.	TRBJ1-1	TRBD1	CASSFRTGRPEAFF	TGTGCCAGCAGTTTTAGGACAGGCCGGCCTGAAGCTTTCTTT
TRBV6-5	many	TRBJ2-1	TRBD2	CASSYDMLAGYNEQFF	TGTGCCAGCAGTTACGATATGCTAGCGGGGTACAATGAGCAGTTCTTC